This is a list of T cell receptor beta chains from one sample in a study of T cell changes during pregnancy in multiple sclerosis. The protocol was immunoSEQ multiplex PCR, while the TCRdb copy is restricted to in-frame clones and leaves out a portion. Counted here are 12,000 or so clones, 86% occurring once; the ten biggest clones make up about 15%. Sequencing used CD8+ T cells from peripheral blood mononuclear cells, obtained in the second trimester of pregnancy. Receptors were obtained from a female donor in good health, enrolled as a control in a pregnancy study. CDR3s include the opening cysteine and the closing phenylalanine or tryptophan. Each record gives: D gene, clone size, J gene, V gene, CDR3 DNA, CDR3 protein. D genes are given only for firm matches. Clone size appears in some rows only: once, few, many, or a class for an expanded clone.

-,-,TRBJ2-3,TRBV18,TGTGCCAGCTCCCAAAGACAACCTCCCACAGATACGCAGTATTTT,CASSQRQPPTDTQYF
TRBD1,-,TRBJ1-1,TRBV7-7,TGTGCTAGCAGATCAGGGGGCGGGTGCACTGAAGCTTTCTTT,CASRSGGGCTEAFF
TRBD2,-,TRBJ2-3,TRBV13,TGTGCCAGCAGCTTTTATGGCGGGGGGGCCTGGGCAGATACGCAGTATTTT,CASSFYGGGAWADTQYF
-,-,TRBJ1-1,TRBV29-1,TGCAGCGTTGTGCAGTTGAACACTGAAGCTTTCTTT,CSVVQLNTEAFF
-,-,TRBJ2-7,TRBV5-1,TGCGCCAGCAGCTGGGACTTTAGCGCGAGCTCCTACGAGCAGTACTTC,CASSWDFSASSYEQYF
TRBD1,-,TRBJ1-1,TRBV7-2,TGTGCCAGCAGTCCGGACGACAGGGCTCTTAGGACTGAAGCTTTCTTT,CASSPDDRALRTEAFF
TRBD1,-,TRBJ2-3,TRBV15,TGTGCCACCAGCAGAGACAGGGGGGATACGCAGTATTTT,CATSRDRGDTQYF
TRBD2,-,TRBJ2-2,TRBV6-5,TGTGCCAGCAGTTTTTGGACTAGCGGGAACACCGGGGAGCTGTTTTTT,CASSFWTSGNTGELFF
-,-,TRBJ1-2,TRBV27,TGTGCCAGCAGTTTGGGAGCAGGCGTCTATGGCTACACCTTC,CASSLGAGVYGYTF
-,-,TRBJ2-7,TRBV7-9,TGTGCCAGCAGCCCCCTTGGGGAGACCGGCCTTGGCGCCTACGAGCAGTACTTC,CASSPLGETGLGAYEQYF
TRBD2,-,TRBJ2-1,TRBV30,TGTGCCTGGAGTGTAAGATCTAGCGGGAGCTATGAGCAGTTCTTC,CAWSVRSSGSYEQFF
-,-,TRBJ1-2,TRBV7-8,TGTGCCAGCAGCGCTAGCCCGGGGAGTGGCTACACCTTC,CASSASPGSGYTF
-,-,TRBJ2-1,TRBV5-5,TGTGCCAGCAGCTCCTCTAGCTACTACAATGAGCAGTTCTTC,CASSSSSYYNEQFF
-,once,TRBJ2-7,TRBV7-9,TGTGCCAGCAGCCCGGGGGTCGGGGGAGCCTACGAGCAGTACTTC,CASSPGVGGAYEQYF